The clone carrying this T cell receptor (beta chain) was counted only a few times. The sample comes from a study of early T cells in non-severe SARS-CoV-2 infection. Study at large: RNA in bulk from unsorted whole blood was sequenced, and chains were unpaired.

Trimming took off 6 bases at V and 5 bases at J, with 17 bases between the two ends. CDR1 and CDR2 from the germline V gene are ENHRY and SYGVKD. The CDR3 totals 15 residues. TCRdb ran MiXCR on the 5' RACE reads and lists one entry per CDR3 protein. The sample includes approximately 81,000 distinct CDR3 sequences, about 6.5% of them seen just once. The chain uses TRBV10-3 and TRBJ2-1, with D possibly being TRBD1 or TRBD2 (6 bases each). This TCR was recovered from an adult who was a healthcare worker with PCR-confirmed SARS-CoV-2 infection or an uninfected control (not recorded which). Sequenced sample: whole blood. The CDR3 region has the DNA TGTGCCATCAGCCTAAACGGGGGCGGAGACAATGAGCAGTTCTTC. It specifies CAISLNGGGDNEQFF.